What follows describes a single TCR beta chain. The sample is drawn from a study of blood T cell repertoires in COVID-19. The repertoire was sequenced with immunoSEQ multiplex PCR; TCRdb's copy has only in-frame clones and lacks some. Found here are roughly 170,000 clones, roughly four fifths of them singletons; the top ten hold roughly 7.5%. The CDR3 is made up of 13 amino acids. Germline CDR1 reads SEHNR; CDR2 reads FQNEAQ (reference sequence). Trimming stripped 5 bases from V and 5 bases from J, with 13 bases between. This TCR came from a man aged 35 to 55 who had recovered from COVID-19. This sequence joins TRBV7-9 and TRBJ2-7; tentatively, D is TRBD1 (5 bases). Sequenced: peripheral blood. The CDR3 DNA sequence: TGTGCCAGCAGCCCCCTGACAGTAGACGAGCAGTACTTC. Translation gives CASSPLTVDEQYF.